This T cell receptor beta chain was observed in a study of blood T cell repertoires in COVID-19. Looking at the study overall: Whether acute or convalescent, the COVID-19 samples came from the United States, Italy and Spain. Nucleic acid was either cDNA or gDNA, and it came from T cells, B-cell-depleted T cells, or PBMCs.

Method: immunoSEQ multiplex PCR; TCRdb's copy keeps in-frame clones and lacks some. Of 120,000 to 150,000 clones detected, 75% to 85% appear once; the ten largest clones hold roughly 7.7%. Trimming pared 4 bases from V and 0 bases from J, leaving 12 bases between. The CDR3 loop spans 15 amino acids. In germline, CDR1 is SGHTA, CDR2 FQGNSA. This chain connects TRBV7-2 to TRBJ1-1, with D maybe TRBD1 (6 bases). The sequencing input was peripheral blood. This TCR derives from a human donor with acute or convalescent COVID-19. The donor label of this sample is uncertain. The CDR3 loop is CASSSAGTLNTEAFF. In DNA, the CDR3 is TGTGCCAGCAGCTCGGCCGGGACACTGAACACTGAAGCTTTCTTT.